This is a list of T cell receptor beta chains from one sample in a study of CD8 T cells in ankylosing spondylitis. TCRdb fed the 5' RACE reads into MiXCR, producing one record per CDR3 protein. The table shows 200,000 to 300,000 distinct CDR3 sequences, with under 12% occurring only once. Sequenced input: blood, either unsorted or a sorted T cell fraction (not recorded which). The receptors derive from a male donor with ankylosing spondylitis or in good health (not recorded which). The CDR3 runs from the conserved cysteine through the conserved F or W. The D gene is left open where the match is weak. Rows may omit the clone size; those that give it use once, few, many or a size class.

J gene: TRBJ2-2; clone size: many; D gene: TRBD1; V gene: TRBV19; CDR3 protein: CASGDRGTTGELFF; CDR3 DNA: TGTGCCAGTGGGGACAGGGGGACCACCGGGGAGCTGTTTTTT
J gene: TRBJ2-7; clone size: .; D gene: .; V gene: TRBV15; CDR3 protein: CATNTCPYEAEQYF; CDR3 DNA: TGTGCCACCAACACCTGCCCCTACGAGGCCGAGCAGTACTTC
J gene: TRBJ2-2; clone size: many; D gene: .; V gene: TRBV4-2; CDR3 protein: CASSQGSRVWTTGELFF; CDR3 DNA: TGTGCCAGCAGCCAGGGTAGCCGCGTTTGGACAACCGGGGAGCTGTTTTTT
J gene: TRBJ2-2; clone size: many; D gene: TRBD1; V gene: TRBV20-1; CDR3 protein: CSAGTGNTGELFF; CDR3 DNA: TGCAGTGCAGGGACAGGGAACACCGGGGAGCTGTTTTTT
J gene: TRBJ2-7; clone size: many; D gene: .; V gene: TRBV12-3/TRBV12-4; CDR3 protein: CASRSGGEQYF; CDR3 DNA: TGTGCCAGCAGGAGTGGGGGCGAGCAGTACTTC
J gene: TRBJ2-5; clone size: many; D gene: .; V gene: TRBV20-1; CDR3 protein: CSVELRDHQETQYF; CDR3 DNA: TGCAGTGTAGAGTTGCGGGACCACCAAGAGACCCAGTACTTC
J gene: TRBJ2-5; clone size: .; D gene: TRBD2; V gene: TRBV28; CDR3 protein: CASTPVGEGLETQYF; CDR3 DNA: TGTGCCAGCACCCCGGTGGGGGAGGGGCTAGAGACCCAGTACTTC
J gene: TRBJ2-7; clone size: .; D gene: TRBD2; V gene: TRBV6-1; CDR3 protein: CASKGAGGPSYEQYF; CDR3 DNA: TGTGCCTCCAAGGGAGCGGGAGGCCCTTCCTACGAGCAGTACTTC
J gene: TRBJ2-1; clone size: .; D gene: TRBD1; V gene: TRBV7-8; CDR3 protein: CASSDRDNEQFF; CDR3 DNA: TGTGCCAGCAGCGACAGGGACAATGAGCAGTTCTTC
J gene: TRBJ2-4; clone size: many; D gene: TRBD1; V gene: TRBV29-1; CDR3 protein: CSVVVQRQGALRERAKNIQYF; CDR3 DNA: TGCAGCGTTGTTGTTCAGAGACAGGGGGCATTAAGGGAACGCGCCAAAAACATTCAGTACTTC
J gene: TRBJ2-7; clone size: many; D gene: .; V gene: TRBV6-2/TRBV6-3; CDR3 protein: CASTETSYEQYF; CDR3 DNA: TGTGCCAGCACCGAAACCTCCTACGAGCAGTACTTC
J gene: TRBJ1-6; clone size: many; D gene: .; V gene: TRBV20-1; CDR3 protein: CSARLGAGNSPLHF; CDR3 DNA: TGCAGTGCTAGATTGGGGGCAGGCAATTCACCCCTCCACTTT
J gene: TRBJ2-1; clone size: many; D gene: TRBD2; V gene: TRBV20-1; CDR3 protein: CSARRTSGSREQFF; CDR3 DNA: TGCAGTGCTAGACGGACTAGCGGGAGTCGTGAGCAGTTCTTC
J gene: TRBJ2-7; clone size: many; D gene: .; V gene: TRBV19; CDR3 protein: CASSAGTANYEQYF; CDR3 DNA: TGTGCCAGTAGTGCCGGGACGGCGAACTACGAGCAGTACTTC
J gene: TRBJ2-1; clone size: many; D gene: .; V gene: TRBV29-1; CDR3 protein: CTTGGTASSYNEQFF; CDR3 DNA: TGCACCACGGGGGGGACAGCGAGCTCCTACAATGAGCAGTTCTTC
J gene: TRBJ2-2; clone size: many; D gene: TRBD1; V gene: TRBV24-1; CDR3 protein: CATRGDRDTGELFF; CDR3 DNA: TGTGCCACCAGGGGGGACAGGGACACCGGGGAGCTGTTTTTT
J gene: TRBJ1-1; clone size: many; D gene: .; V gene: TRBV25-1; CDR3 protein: CASSESRGGTEAFF; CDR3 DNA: TGTGCCAGCAGTGAATCGAGGGGGGGCACTGAAGCTTTCTTT
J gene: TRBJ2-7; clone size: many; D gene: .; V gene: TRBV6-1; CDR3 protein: CASSNPWSSYEQYF; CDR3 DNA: TGTGCCAGCAGTAATCCATGGAGCTCCTACGAGCAGTACTTC
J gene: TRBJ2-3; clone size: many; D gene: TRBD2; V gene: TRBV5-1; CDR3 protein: CASRPAGTSGPVTDTQYF; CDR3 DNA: TGCGCCAGCAGACCCGCTGGGACTAGCGGGCCCGTAACAGATACGCAGTATTTT
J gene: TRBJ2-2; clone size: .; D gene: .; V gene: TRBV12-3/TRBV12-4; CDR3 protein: CASRKAGRWIKLFF; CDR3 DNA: TGTGCCAGCAGAAAAGCGGGCCGATGGATAAAGCTGTTTTTT
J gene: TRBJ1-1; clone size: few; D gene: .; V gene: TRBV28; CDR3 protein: CASSGIGQDHTEAFF; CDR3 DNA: TGTGCCAGCAGTGGTATAGGGCAGGATCACACTGAAGCTTTCTTT
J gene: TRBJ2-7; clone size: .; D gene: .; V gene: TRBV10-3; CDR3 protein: CAISSGGLSYEQYF; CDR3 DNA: TGTGCCATCAGTAGCGGCGGGCTCTCCTACGAGCAGTACTTC
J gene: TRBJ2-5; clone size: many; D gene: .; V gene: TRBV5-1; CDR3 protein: CASSLATGIQETQYF; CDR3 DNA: TGCGCCAGCAGCTTGGCGACAGGCATACAAGAGACCCAGTACTTC
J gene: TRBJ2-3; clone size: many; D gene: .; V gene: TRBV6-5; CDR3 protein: CASSYSWGSTDTQYF; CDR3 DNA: TGTGCCAGCAGTTACTCGTGGGGTAGCACAGATACGCAGTATTTT
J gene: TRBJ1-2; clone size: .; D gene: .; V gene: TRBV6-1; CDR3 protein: CASSRAGGLLTANYGYTF; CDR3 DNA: TGTGCCAGCAGTCGCGCCGGAGGACTCCTAACTGCCAACTATGGCTACACCTTC
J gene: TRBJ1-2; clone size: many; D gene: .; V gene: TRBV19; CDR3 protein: CASSIRLNYGYTF; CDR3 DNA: TGTGCCAGTAGTATTCGTCTAAACTATGGCTACACCTTC
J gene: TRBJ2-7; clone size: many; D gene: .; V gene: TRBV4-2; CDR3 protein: CASSQLDSSYEQYF; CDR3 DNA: TGTGCCAGCAGCCAACTTGACAGCTCCTACGAGCAGTACTTC
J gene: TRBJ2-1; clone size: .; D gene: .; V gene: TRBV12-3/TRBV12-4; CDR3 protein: CASSLRGGGTNEQFF; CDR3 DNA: TGTGCCAGCAGTCTCCGGGGCGGGGGCACCAATGAGCAGTTCTTC
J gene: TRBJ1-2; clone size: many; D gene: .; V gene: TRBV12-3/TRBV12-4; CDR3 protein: CASSNKGPGLNRLEDGYTF; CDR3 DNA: TGTGCCAGCAGTAACAAGGGGCCGGGACTAAACCGCCTTGAGGATGGCTACACCTTC
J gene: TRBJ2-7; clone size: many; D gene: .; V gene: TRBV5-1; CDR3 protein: CASSLRPSSSYEQYF; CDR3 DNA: TGCGCCAGCAGCTTGAGGCCCTCGAGCTCCTACGAGCAGTACTTC
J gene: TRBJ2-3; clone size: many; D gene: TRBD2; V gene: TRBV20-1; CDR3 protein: CSAREELAGSVSTDTQYF; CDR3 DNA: TGCAGTGCTAGAGAGGAACTAGCGGGCTCCGTTAGCACAGATACGCAGTATTTT
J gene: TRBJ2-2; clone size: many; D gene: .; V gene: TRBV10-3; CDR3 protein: CAASVSTGELFF; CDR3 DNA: TGTGCCGCCTCCGTCTCCACCGGGGAGCTGTTTTTT
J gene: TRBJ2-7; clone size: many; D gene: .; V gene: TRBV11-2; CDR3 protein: CASSLERGLFWEQYF; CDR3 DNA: TGTGCCAGCAGCTTGGAGAGGGGCCTGTTCTGGGAGCAGTACTTC
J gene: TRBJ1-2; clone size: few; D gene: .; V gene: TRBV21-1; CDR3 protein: CASSNADRDKGYTF; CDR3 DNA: TGTGCCAGCAGCAATGCGGACAGGGACAAGGGCTACACCTTC
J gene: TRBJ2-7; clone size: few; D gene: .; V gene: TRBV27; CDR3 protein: CASSFVSPYNEQYF; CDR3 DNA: TGTGCCAGCAGTTTTGTGTCCCCGTACAACGAGCAGTACTTC
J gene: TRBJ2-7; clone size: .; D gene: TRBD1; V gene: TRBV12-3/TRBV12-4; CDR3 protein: CASSIGTGGSGYEQYF; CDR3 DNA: TGTGCCAGCAGTATTGGGACAGGGGGTAGCGGGTACGAGCAGTACTTC
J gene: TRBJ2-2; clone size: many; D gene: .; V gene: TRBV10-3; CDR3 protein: CAISESILTGELFF; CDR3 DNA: TGTGCCATCAGTGAGTCCATACTCACCGGGGAGCTGTTTTTT
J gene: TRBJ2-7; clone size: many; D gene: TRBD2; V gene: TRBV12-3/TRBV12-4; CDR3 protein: CASLMGRRGLVRDEQYF; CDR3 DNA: TGTGCCAGCCTTATGGGGAGGCGGGGACTAGTAAGGGACGAGCAGTACTTC
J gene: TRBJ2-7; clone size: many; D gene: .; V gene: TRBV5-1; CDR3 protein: CASSISNSYEQYF; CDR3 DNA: TGCGCCAGCAGCATTAGCAATTCCTACGAGCAGTACTTC
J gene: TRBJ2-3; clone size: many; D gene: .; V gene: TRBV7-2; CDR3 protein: CASSPRTDSTDTQYF; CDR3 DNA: TGTGCCAGCAGCCCCCGGACGGATAGCACAGATACGCAGTATTTT
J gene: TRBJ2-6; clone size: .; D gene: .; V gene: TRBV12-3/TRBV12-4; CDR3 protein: CASTMTGANVLTF; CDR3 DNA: TGTGCCAGCACTATGACTGGGGCCAACGTCCTGACTTTC
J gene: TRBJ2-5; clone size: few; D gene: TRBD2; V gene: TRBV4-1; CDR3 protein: CASSHSTQRGDQETQYF; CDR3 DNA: TGCGCCAGCAGCCACTCAACCCAGCGGGGGGATCAAGAGACCCAGTACTTC
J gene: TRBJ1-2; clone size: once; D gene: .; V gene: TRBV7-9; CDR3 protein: CASSSREPYGYTF; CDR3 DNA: TGTGCCAGCAGCTCCAGGGAGCCCTATGGCTACACCTTC